This T cell receptor beta chain was profiled in a study of control samples from healthy donors and cancer patients. Method: immunoSEQ multiplex PCR; TCRdb's copy keeps in-frame clones and lacks some. The table has fewer than 200,000 clones, just under 95% seen once. The V end was cut by 5 bases, the J end by 0 bases, with 2 bases between. From germline, CDR1 is SGHVS and CDR2 FNYEAQ. The CDR3 consists of 12 residues. The material sequenced was blood. The chain joins TRBV7-6 to TRBJ1-3, with unresolved D. The source is a man between 18 and 29 years old in good health. CDR3 residues: CASSPSGNTIYF. In nucleotides, the CDR3 is TGTGCCAGCAGCCCCTCTGGAAACACCATATATTTT. The variable domain in full, with the rest retrieved from reference TRBV7-6 and TRBJ1-3, is GAGVSQSPRYKVTKRGQDVALRCDPISGHVSLYWYRQALGQGPEFLTYFNYEAQQDKSGLPNDRFSAERPEGSISTLTIQRTEQRDSAMYRCASSPSGNTIYFGEGSWLTVV.